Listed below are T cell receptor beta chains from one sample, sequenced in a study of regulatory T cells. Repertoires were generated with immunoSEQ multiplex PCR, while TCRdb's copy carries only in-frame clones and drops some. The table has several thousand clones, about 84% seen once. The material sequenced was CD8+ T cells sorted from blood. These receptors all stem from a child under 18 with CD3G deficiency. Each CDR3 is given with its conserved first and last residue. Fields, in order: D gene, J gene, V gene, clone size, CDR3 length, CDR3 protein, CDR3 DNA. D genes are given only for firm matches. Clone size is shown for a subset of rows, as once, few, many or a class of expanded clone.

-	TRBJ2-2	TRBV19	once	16	CASSIRGQRDTGELFF	TGTGCCAGTAGTATTCGAGGTCAGAGGGACACCGGGGAGCTGTTTTTT
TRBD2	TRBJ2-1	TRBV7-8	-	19	CASSNPRLAGGTSYNEQFF	TGTGCCAGCAGCAACCCGAGACTAGCGGGAGGTACATCCTACAATGAGCAGTTCTTC
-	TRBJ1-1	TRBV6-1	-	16	CASSEWGRRLNTEAFF	TGTGCCAGCAGTGAATGGGGTCGGCGATTGAACACTGAAGCTTTCTTT
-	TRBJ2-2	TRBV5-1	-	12	CASSRVSGELFF	TGCGCCAGCAGTCGAGTGAGCGGGGAGCTGTTTTTT
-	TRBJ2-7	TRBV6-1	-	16	CASSEGVGTGSYEQYF	TGTGCCAGCAGTGAAGGGGTCGGGACTGGCTCCTACGAGCAGTACTTC
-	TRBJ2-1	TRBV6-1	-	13	CASSDPLRVEQFF	TGTGCCAGCAGTGACCCCCTTAGGGTTGAGCAGTTCTTC
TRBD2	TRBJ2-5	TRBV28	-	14	CASSLSGGGSTQYF	TGTGCCAGCAGTTTAAGCGGGGGGGGAAGCACCCAGTACTTC
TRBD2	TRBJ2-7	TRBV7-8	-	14	CASRGGREATVLYF	TGTGCCAGCAGGGGGGGGCGGGAGGCCACAGTTCTGTACTTC
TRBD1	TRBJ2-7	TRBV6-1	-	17	CASSDHFRDRTRHEQYF	TGTGCCAGCAGTGACCACTTCCGGGACAGGACAAGACATGAGCAGTACTTC
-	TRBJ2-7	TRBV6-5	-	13	CASSYSRGGEQYF	TGTGCCAGCAGTTACTCGAGGGGGGGCGAGCAGTACTTC
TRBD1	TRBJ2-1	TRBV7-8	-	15	CASSFLDRGHGGQFF	TGTGCCAGCAGCTTTTTGGACAGGGGTCATGGGGGGCAGTTCTTC
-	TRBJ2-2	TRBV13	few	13	CASSLKGTGELFF	TGTGCCAGCAGCTTGAAGGGGACCGGGGAGCTGTTTTTT
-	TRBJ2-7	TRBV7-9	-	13	CASSPTGTYEQYF	TGTGCCAGCAGCCCAACAGGCACCTACGAGCAGTACTTC
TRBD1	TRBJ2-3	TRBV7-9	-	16	CASSLEGQRLTDTQYF	TGTGCCAGCAGCTTAGAGGGACAGCGATTAACAGATACGCAGTATTTT
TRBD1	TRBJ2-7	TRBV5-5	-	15	CASSFTPDRGYEQYF	TGTGCCAGCAGCTTTACACCGGACAGGGGCTACGAGCAGTACTTC
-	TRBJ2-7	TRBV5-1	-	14	CASSPEDRTYEQYF	TGCGCCAGCAGCCCCGAGGACAGAACTTACGAGCAGTACTTC
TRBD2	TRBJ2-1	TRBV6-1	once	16	CASSDPGTSGLNEQFF	TGTGCCAGCAGTGATCCCGGGACTAGCGGACTTAATGAGCAGTTCTTC
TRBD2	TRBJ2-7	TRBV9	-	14	CASSPGTSGYEQYF	TGTGCCAGCAGCCCTGGAACTAGCGGATACGAGCAGTACTTC
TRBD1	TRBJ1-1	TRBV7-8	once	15	CASSPGQGTNTEAFF	TGTGCCAGCAGCCCGGGACAGGGGACGAACACTGAAGCTTTCTTT
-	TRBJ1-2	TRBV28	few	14	CASSYTGPNYGYTF	TGTGCCAGCAGTTACACAGGGCCTAACTATGGCTACACCTTC
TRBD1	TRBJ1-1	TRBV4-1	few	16	CASSQNPQGFDTEAFF	TGCGCCAGCAGCCAAAACCCACAGGGGTTTGACACTGAAGCTTTCTTT
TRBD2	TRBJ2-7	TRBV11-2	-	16	CASSLERTSGRDEQYF	TGTGCCAGCAGCTTAGAGAGGACTAGCGGGAGGGACGAGCAGTACTTC
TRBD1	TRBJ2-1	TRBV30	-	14	CAWSTGGPYNEQFF	TGTGCCTGGAGTACAGGGGGCCCCTACAATGAGCAGTTCTTC
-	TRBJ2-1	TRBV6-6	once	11	CASSSLQEQFF	TGTGCCAGCAGTTCCCTACAGGAGCAGTTCTTC
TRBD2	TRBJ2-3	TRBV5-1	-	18	CASSPWTSGRKDSDTQYF	TGCGCCAGCAGCCCTTGGACTAGCGGGAGGAAGGACTCAGATACGCAGTATTTT
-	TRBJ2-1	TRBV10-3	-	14	CASSEEWPKNEQFF	TGTGCCAGCAGTGAAGAGTGGCCCAAGAATGAGCAGTTCTTC
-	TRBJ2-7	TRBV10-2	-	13	CASSEGFAYEQYF	TGCGCCAGCAGTGAAGGGTTTGCCTACGAGCAGTACTTC
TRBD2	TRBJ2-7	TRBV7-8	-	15	CASSLAPSGGYEQYF	TGTGCCAGCAGCTTAGCGCCTAGCGGGGGATACGAGCAGTACTTC
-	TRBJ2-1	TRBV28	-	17	CASSRWTNGGAYNEQFF	TGTGCCAGCTCCCGCTGGACTAATGGGGGTGCCTACAATGAGCAGTTCTTC